Reported below is one T cell receptor (beta chain). In its sample, this clonotype was seen a few times. Its antigen has not been determined. Nothing much larger sits one base from this clone, and base qualities are not available. The library was built by means of RACE. Sequencing instrument: NextSeq 500. Library preparation attached unique molecular identifiers to individual cDNA molecules for quantitative, reproducible TCR counting. Regarding the original processing steps: Samples had a median of roughly 91,000 TCRs, with a range from roughly 23,224 to 750,000. V, J and CDR3 annotation of the TCR reads was carried out using the Decombinator software suite. Every sample was subsampled to the same number of TCRs (28,000) for the PS versus PT1 abundance plots. Expanded TCRs were defined as absent before sensitization and observed at least eight times at the 2-week time point. TCRdb's own reprocessing of the public reads used fastp at Q25 and MiXCR and kept productive beta chains. Under each unique CDR3 protein, matching rows form one entry showing the most common genes and DNA. It is TCRdb's table, rather than the study itself, that gives the V and J calls and clone size. The sample profile shows fewer than 85,000 distinct CDR3 sequences; about 8.6% of them were found once. Of the sample, around 1.7% falls within the top ten clones.

The sample's time point, from its label and the paper: healthy volunteer bleed at 6 weeks. Total RNA was extracted from unfractionated whole blood collected in Tempus Blood RNA tubes. Roughly 5 healthy volunteers were used as TCR sequencing controls and were bled at day 0, 2 weeks and 6 weeks. CDR1 LGHDT and CDR2 YNNKEL are derived from the germline V gene (reference sequence). From the cysteine up to the phenylalanine, the CDR3 has a length of 15 residues. The DNA shown is the 45-base CDR3, in frame from base 1. The junction shows trimming of 1 base on V and 6 bases on J, and the gene matches do not reach 5 bases of it. This specimen belongs to a study of human T cells and chemical hapten exposure (dated by TCRdb to the early 2020s). Regarding the complete study: Libraries were combined into a pool for sequencing, and differences in TCR yield between samples came mainly from small differences in library volumes within the pool. From each blood RNA sample, both TCR alpha and TCR beta chains were sequenced. In alopecia patients, the study followed how the peripheral blood TCR repertoire changed in vivo over primary and secondary sensitization to diphenylcyclopropenone (DPC), a hapten.

On the study overall, not on this receptor specifically: After repeated subsampling, the strength of the expansion versus patch-test correlation and the threshold at which it became significant changed. DPC sensitization did not change how many TCRs were above 1 in 1000 frequency, and no evidence was found of alterations in global repertoire structure.

This receptor was obtained from a female donor in good health. Some clones in this sample may be carry-over from other donors' samples. Rearrangement joined TRBV3-1 to TRBJ2-1; 8 bases in the middle match TRBD2. Input material: whole blood. The CDR3 protein: CASSQVGGGTNEQFF. Read as DNA, the sequence is TGTGCCAGCAGCCAAGTGGGCGGGGGGACCAATGAGCAGTTCTTC.